This T cell receptor beta chain was identified in a study of T cells in Graves' hyperthyroidism and ophthalmopathy. There were TCR beta CDR3 regions amplified from RNA transcripts. Primed by the HTBI set, a first-round RT-PCR was run on the TCR CDR3. One entry per CDR3 protein results from TCRdb running MiXCR on the multiplex PCR reads. The sample has roughly 250,000 distinct CDR3 sequences; less than 20% are singletons. Trimming took 4 bases from V and 8 from J, leaving 12 bases between them. CDR3 size: 13 residues. Looked up from germline, CDR1 is MNHNS and CDR2 is SASEGT. This clonotype was found many times. Subjects with ophthalmopathy showed a Clinical Activity Score no lower than 3, a NOSPECS grade no lower than 4, and a duration shorter than 3 months. Diagnosis rested on symptoms, serum thyroxine and TRAb, thyroid ultrasound, and orbital computed tomography.

Sequenced material: blood. The clonotype comes from a young woman with Graves' ophthalmopathy. V gene TRBV6-1 combines with J gene TRBJ2-1; possibly TRBD1 for D (6 bases). The CDR3 DNA sequence: TGTGCCAGCAGTGGAACAGGGCTCCATGAGCAGTTCTTC. Amino acid sequence: CASSGTGLHEQFF.